These T cell receptor beta chains were read from a single sample in a study of regulatory T cells in long-lasting Graves disease. From the multiplex PCR reads, TCRdb called clonotypes with MiXCR, one entry per CDR3 protein. The data hold approximately 490,000 distinct CDR3 sequences, with about a sixth observed a single time. This sample also belongs to another study, concerning T cells in Graves' hyperthyroidism and ophthalmopathy.

This specimen was peripheral blood mononuclear cells (PBMCs), taken at new diagnosis, from a patient treated with antithyroid drugs. The receptors shown here come from a man aged 35 to 55 with Graves disease. Both conserved end residues are part of each CDR3. Fields, in order: CDR3 length, J gene, D gene, clone size, V gene, CDR3 protein, CDR3 DNA. D genes are given only for firm matches. For some rows the clone size is stated as once, few or many, or as a class when expanded; others skip it.

14 TRBJ1-1 - many TRBV5-1 CASSPSASNTEAFF TGCGCCAGCAGTCCCTCGGCATCGAACACTGAAGCTTTCTTT
13 TRBJ2-7 - many TRBV28 CASRRGRAYEQYF TGTGCCAGCAGACGGGGGCGGGCCTACGAGCAGTACTTC
14 TRBJ1-1 - few TRBV7-3 CASSSVGGGTEAFF TGTGCCAGCAGCTCTGTTGGGGGAGGCACTGAAGCTTTCTTT
13 TRBJ2-1 TRBD2 few TRBV11-3 CASRGAGGGEQFF TGTGCCAGCAGAGGAGCGGGAGGGGGTGAGCAGTTCTTC
16 TRBJ2-1 - - TRBV7-6 CASSLEARSSYNEQFF TGTGCCAGCAGCTTAGAGGCAAGGAGCTCCTACAATGAGCAGTTCTTC
12 TRBJ2-5 TRBD2 - TRBV29-1 CSVVSQREPQYF TGCAGCGTTGTGTCTCAGCGGGAGCCCCAGTACTTC
15 TRBJ2-7 TRBD1 few TRBV15 CATSRGQGLGYEQYF TGTGCCACCAGCAGGGGACAGGGGCTTGGCTACGAGCAGTACTTC
18 TRBJ2-1 TRBD2 many TRBV24-1 CATSDLQLAGGNYNEQFF TGTGCCACCAGTGATTTGCAACTAGCGGGAGGGAACTACAATGAGCAGTTCTTC
11 TRBJ2-7 - few TRBV6-2/TRBV6-3 CAINSGYEQYF TGTGCCATCAATTCGGGCTACGAGCAGTACTTC
12 TRBJ2-7 - many TRBV5-1 CASSSAAYEQYF TGCGCCAGCAGCTCAGCAGCCTACGAGCAGTACTTC
14 TRBJ2-2 TRBD1 many TRBV5-1 CASSSHRGNGELFF TGCGCCAGCAGCTCGCACAGGGGTAACGGGGAGCTGTTTTTT
16 TRBJ1-2 - many TRBV27 CASSSNRDLMGYGYTF TGTGCCAGCAGTTCTAACCGGGACCTAATGGGGTATGGCTACACCTTC
14 TRBJ2-1 TRBD2 many TRBV20-1 CSARLASSYNEQFF TGCAGTGCTCGACTAGCGAGCTCCTACAATGAGCAGTTCTTC
15 TRBJ2-3 TRBD1 - TRBV25-1 CASSIDRGPSSAQYF TGTGCCAGCAGCATAGACAGGGGACCCTCCTCGGCGCAGTATTTT
16 TRBJ2-4 TRBD1 - TRBV30 CAWSKPTGGAKNIQYF TGTGCCTGGAGTAAGCCGACAGGGGGTGCCAAAAACATTCAGTACTTC
15 TRBJ1-2 - many TRBV12-3/TRBV12-4 CASSPHRGDNYGYTF TGTGCCAGCAGTCCCCACCGGGGGGATAACTATGGCTACACCTTC
14 TRBJ2-5 - many TRBV27 CASSFSRGRETQYF TGTGCCAGCAGTTTTTCGCGGGGAAGAGAGACCCAGTACTTC
16 TRBJ2-1 - many TRBV11-3 CASSTEGRSSYNEQFF TGTGCCAGCAGCACGGAGGGGAGGAGCTCCTACAATGAGCAGTTCTTC
15 TRBJ1-5 TRBD1 many TRBV7-9 CASSLGQGVNQPQHF TGTGCCAGCAGCTTGGGACAGGGGGTCAATCAGCCCCAGCATTTT
15 TRBJ2-3 TRBD1 many TRBV11-1 CASSSGTASTDTQYF TGTGCCAGCAGCTCCGGGACAGCTAGCACAGATACGCAGTATTTT
16 TRBJ2-5 TRBD2 many TRBV20-1 CSALPGLAVYQETQYF TGCAGTGCTCTACCGGGACTAGCGGTGTACCAAGAGACCCAGTACTTC
14 TRBJ2-5 - many TRBV18 CASSPTGEQETQYF TGTGCCAGCTCACCGACAGGAGAACAAGAGACCCAGTACTTC
12 TRBJ2-7 - many TRBV20-1 CSAQRWGSEQYF TGCAGTGCTCAGAGGTGGGGAAGCGAGCAGTACTTC
15 TRBJ2-5 TRBD1 few TRBV29-1 CSVEGTGDWVETQYF TGCAGCGTTGAAGGGACAGGGGACTGGGTAGAGACCCAGTACTTC
15 TRBJ2-1 - - TRBV12-3/TRBV12-4 CASSSSVPLYNEQFF TGTGCCAGCAGCTCCAGCGTACCACTATACAATGAGCAGTTCTTC
13 TRBJ2-1 TRBD2 many TRBV2 CASSGTSGGGQFF TGTGCCAGCAGTGGGACTAGCGGGGGAGGGCAGTTCTTC
16 TRBJ2-5 TRBD2 few TRBV3-1 CASSQMSSGTQETQYF TGTGCCAGCAGCCAAATGTCTAGCGGGACCCAAGAGACCCAGTACTTC
14 TRBJ1-5 - many TRBV7-9 CASSLSGDSQPQHF TGTGCCAGCAGCTTAAGTGGCGACAGTCAGCCCCAGCATTTT
12 TRBJ1-2 - - TRBV6-1 CASTQFGYGYTF TGTGCCAGCACGCAGTTTGGCTATGGCTACACCTTC
14 TRBJ2-7 - few TRBV3-1 CASSQDLVVVEQYF TGTGCCAGCAGCCAAGATCTCGTAGTGGTCGAGCAGTACTTC
12 TRBJ1-2 - - TRBV28 CASRSVGVGYTF TGTGCCAGCAGGTCTGTAGGAGTTGGCTACACCTTC
16 TRBJ2-2 TRBD1 many TRBV14 CASRRAGTANTGELFF TGTGCCAGCAGGCGCGCAGGGACAGCTAACACCGGGGAGCTGTTTTTT
14 TRBJ1-5 - many TRBV2 CASKGGGRDQPQHF TGTGCCAGCAAGGGCGGTGGTCGTGACCAGCCCCAGCATTTT
15 TRBJ2-7 TRBD1 - TRBV2 CASVRDRPYPYEQYF TGTGCCAGCGTCCGGGACAGGCCATACCCCTACGAGCAGTACTTC
16 TRBJ2-1 TRBD2 many TRBV29-1 CSVEGIASGRYNEQFF TGCAGCGTTGAGGGGATCGCTAGCGGGAGGTACAATGAGCAGTTCTTC
15 TRBJ2-6 - few TRBV19 CASSTLGSGANVLTF TGTGCCAGTAGTACACTTGGCTCTGGGGCCAACGTCCTGACTTTC
13 TRBJ1-2 - - TRBV5-1 CASSLGWSSGYTF TGCGCCAGCAGCTTAGGCTGGTCGAGCGGCTACACCTTC
14 TRBJ2-6 - many TRBV5-1 CASSLSPGANVLTF TGTGCCAGCAGTTTAAGTCCTGGGGCCAACGTCCTGACTTTC
14 TRBJ2-1 - many TRBV12-3/TRBV12-4 CASSPRPQLGEQFF TGTGCCAGCAGTCCACGGCCTCAGTTGGGTGAGCAGTTCTTC
13 TRBJ2-6 - few TRBV20-1 CSFVSSGANVLTF TGCAGTTTCGTTAGCTCTGGGGCCAACGTCCTGACTTTC
14 TRBJ1-2 TRBD1 few TRBV19 CASRETGNDYGYTF TGTGCCAGTAGGGAGACAGGGAATGACTATGGCTACACCTTC
12 TRBJ2-7 - few TRBV25-1 CASSEAWHEQYF TGTGCCAGCAGTGAAGCGTGGCACGAGCAGTACTTC
12 TRBJ2-2 - - TRBV25-1 CASSDGQRELFF TGTGCCAGCAGTGATGGGCAAAGGGAGCTGTTTTTT
13 TRBJ1-5 TRBD1 few TRBV29-1 CSVKGQGNQPQHF TGCAGCGTGAAGGGACAGGGCAATCAGCCCCAGCATTTT
15 TRBJ1-1 TRBD1 once TRBV7-3 CASSLRQGGVTEAFF TGTGCCAGCAGCTTAAGGCAGGGGGGGGTTACTGAAGCTTTCTTT